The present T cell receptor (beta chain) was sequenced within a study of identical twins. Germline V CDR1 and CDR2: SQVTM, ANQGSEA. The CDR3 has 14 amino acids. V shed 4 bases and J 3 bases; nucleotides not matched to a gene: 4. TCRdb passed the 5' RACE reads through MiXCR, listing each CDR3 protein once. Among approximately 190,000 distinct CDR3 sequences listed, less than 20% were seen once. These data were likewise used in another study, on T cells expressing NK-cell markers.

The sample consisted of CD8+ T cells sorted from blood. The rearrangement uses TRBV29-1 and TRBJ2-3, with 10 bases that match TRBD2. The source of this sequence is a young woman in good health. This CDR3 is CSVVGAGGTDTQYF. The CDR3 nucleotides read TGCAGCGTTGTGGGAGCGGGGGGGACAGATACGCAGTATTTT.